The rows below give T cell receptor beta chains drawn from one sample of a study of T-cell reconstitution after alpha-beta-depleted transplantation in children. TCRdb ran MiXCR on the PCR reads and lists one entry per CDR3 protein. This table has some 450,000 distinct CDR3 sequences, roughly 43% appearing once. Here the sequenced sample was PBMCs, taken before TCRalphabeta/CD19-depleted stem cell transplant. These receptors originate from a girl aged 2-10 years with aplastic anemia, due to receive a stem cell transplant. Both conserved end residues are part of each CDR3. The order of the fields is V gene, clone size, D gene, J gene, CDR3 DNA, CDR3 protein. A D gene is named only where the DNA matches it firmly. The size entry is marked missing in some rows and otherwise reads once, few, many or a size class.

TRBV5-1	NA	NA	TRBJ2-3	TGCGCCAGCAGCTTGGCCATTTTGGCGGGTACAGATACGCAGTATTTT	CASSLAILAGTDTQYF
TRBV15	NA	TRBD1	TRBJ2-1	TGTGCCACCAGCAGAGAGGGCAGGGGGTATGAGCAGTTCTTC	CATSREGRGYEQFF
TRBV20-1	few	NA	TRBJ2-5	TGCAGTGCTCTGGCCGGCAATAAACAAGAGACCCAGTACTTC	CSALAGNKQETQYF
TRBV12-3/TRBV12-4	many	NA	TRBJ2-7	TGTGCCAGCAGTAATAGACCGCGTTCCCCTTACGAGCAGTACTTC	CASSNRPRSPYEQYF
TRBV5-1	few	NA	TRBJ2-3	TGCGCCAGCAGCTTGCGTTCAGGGGGCACAGATACGCAGTATTTT	CASSLRSGGTDTQYF
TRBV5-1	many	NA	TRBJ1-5	TGCGCCAGCAGCTTGGGGGTTAATCAGCCCCAGCATTTT	CASSLGVNQPQHF
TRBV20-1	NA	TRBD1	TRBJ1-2	TGCAGTGCTAGACCTCTGGCAGGGGGAGATGGCTACACCTTC	CSARPLAGGDGYTF
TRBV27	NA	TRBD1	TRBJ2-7	TGTGCCAGCGGCACAGGGGCCTCATTCCCCTACGAGCAGTACTTC	CASGTGASFPYEQYF
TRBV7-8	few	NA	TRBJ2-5	TGTGCCAGCAGCCGCGGGGCCTACGAACGGGAGACCCAGTACTTC	CASSRGAYERETQYF
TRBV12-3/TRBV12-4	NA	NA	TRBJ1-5	TGTGCCAGCAGCTTGACGGGTAGCAATCAGCCCCAGCATTTT	CASSLTGSNQPQHF
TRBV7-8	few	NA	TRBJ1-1	TGTGCCAGCAGTCAAGACCATTCGAAATCCAATGAAGCTTTCTTT	CASSQDHSKSNEAFF
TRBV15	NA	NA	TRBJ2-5	TGTGCCACCAGCAGAGATTCCACGGCTCGGCAAGAGACCCAGTACTTC	CATSRDSTARQETQYF
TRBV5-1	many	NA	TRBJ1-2	TGCGCCAGCAGCTTGGAACAGCTGGGAACTGGCTACACCTTC	CASSLEQLGTGYTF
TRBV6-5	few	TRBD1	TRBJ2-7	TGTGCCAGCAGTTGGACAGGGGGCACGAACGAGCAGTACTTC	CASSWTGGTNEQYF
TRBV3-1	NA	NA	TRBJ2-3	TGTGCCAGCAGCCAGGCCGGGACCACAGATACGCAGTATTTT	CASSQAGTTDTQYF
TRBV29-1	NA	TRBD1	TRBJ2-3	TGCAGCGTTGATGGGGACAGGGGAAAAATTAGGTCAGATACGCAGTATTTT	CSVDGDRGKIRSDTQYF
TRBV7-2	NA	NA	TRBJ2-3	TGTGCCAGCAGCCCGGAGACTAGTCCCTTCGGCACAGATACGCAGTATTTT	CASSPETSPFGTDTQYF
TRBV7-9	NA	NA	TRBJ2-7	TGTGCCAGCAGCTTATCCGTGGGCTACGAGCAGTACTTC	CASSLSVGYEQYF
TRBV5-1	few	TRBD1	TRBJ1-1	TGCGCCAGCAGCTCGTACAGGGGGCCCACTACTGAAGCTTTCTTT	CASSSYRGPTTEAFF
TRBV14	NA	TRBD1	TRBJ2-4	TGTGCCAGCAGCCAAGGGGACAGCGTTCTAAACATTCAGTACTTC	CASSQGDSVLNIQYF
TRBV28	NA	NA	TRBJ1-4	TGTGCCAGCAGTTCACCTCTGAGGGATGAAAAACTGTTTTTT	CASSSPLRDEKLFF
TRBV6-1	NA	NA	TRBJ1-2	TGTGCCAGCAGGACAGTCGGGGGACACCTGACTAACTATGGCTACACCTTC	CASRTVGGHLTNYGYTF
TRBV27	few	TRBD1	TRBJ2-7	TGTGCCAGCAGTCGGACAGGGGGCAGGTACGAGCAGTACTTC	CASSRTGGRYEQYF
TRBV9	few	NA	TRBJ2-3	TGTGCCAGCAGCGTAGCGGGGGGCGCGAGCACAGATACGCAGTATTTT	CASSVAGGASTDTQYF
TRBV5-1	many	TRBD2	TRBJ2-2	TGCGCCAGCAGCTTCGGACTAGCGGGAGATAACACCGGGGAGCTGTTTTTT	CASSFGLAGDNTGELFF
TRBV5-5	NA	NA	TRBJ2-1	TGTGCCAGCAGCTTGGAGTGGAGCTCCTACAATGAGCAGTTCTTC	CASSLEWSSYNEQFF
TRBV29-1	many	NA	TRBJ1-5	TGCAGCGTTCTACTCCCCGGGCATAGCAATCAGCCCCAGCATTTT	CSVLLPGHSNQPQHF
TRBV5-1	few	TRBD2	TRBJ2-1	TGCGCCAGCAGCTTGGCCATTGAGGTAGCGGGAGTGTATGAGCAGTTCTTC	CASSLAIEVAGVYEQFF
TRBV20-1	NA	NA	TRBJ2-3	TGCAGTGCTAGGTGGGGGGCGTCCCGCACAGATACGCAGTATTTT	CSARWGASRTDTQYF
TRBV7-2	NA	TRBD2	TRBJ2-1	TGTGCCAGCAGCTTAGCCGGGGGGTATGAGCAGTTCTTC	CASSLAGGYEQFF
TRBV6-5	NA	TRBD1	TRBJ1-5	TGTGCCAGCAGTTATGGGAGGGGGCCAAATCAGCCCCAGCATTTT	CASSYGRGPNQPQHF
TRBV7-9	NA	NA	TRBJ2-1	TGTGCCAGCAGCCCTAACAAGCTTGGCGATGAGCAGTTCTTC	CASSPNKLGDEQFF
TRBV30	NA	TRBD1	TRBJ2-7	TGTGCCTGGAGTGTACAGGGGCCCTCCTACGAGCAGTACTTC	CAWSVQGPSYEQYF
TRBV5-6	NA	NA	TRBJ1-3	TGTGCCAGCAGCCTACAGTTCTCTGGAAACACCATATATTTT	CASSLQFSGNTIYF
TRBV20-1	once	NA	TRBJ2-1	TGCAGTGCCACCACCGGGACAAGGTACAATGAGCAGTTCTTC	CSATTGTRYNEQFF
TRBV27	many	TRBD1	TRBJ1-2	TGTGCCAGCAGTCCTTCGACAGGGTCGGTTGATGGCTACACCTTC	CASSPSTGSVDGYTF
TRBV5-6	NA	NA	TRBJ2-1	TGTGCCAGCAGCCTCCGGCGCACTAGTCAATACAATGAGCAGTTCTTC	CASSLRRTSQYNEQFF
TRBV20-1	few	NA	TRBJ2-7	TGCAGTGCTAGAAACGAGGGGGGACACTCCTACGAGCAGTACTTC	CSARNEGGHSYEQYF
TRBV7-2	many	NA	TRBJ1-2	TGTGCCAGCAGGCCCGCCGGGGGCACGGGCTATGGCTACACCTTC	CASRPAGGTGYGYTF
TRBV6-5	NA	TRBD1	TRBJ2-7	TGTGCCAGCGGTTGGACAGGGGCCTCCTACGAGCAGTACTTC	CASGWTGASYEQYF
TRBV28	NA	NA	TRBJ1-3	TGTGCCAGCAGTTTTAGGCCCACCGCTGGAAACACCATATATTTT	CASSFRPTAGNTIYF
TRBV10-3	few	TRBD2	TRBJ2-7	TGTGCCATCAGTGACGGGGGGACCTACGAGCAGTACTTC	CAISDGGTYEQYF
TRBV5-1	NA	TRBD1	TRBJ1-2	TGCGCCAGCAGCTTGTTAATGATTTCCGGGACAGGAAGATATGGCTACACCTTC	CASSLLMISGTGRYGYTF